These 10 T cell receptor beta chains share one sample of origin, sequenced in a study of post-analysis software for immune sequencing data. Which antigens these TCRs recognize remains unknown. cDNA libraries of TCR beta carried unique molecular identifiers. TCRdb called the PCR reads again in MiXCR, with one record for every CDR3 protein. The sample holds fewer than 850,000 distinct CDR3 sequences, less than 35% seen once. Study-wide results and limits: In patients, roughly 5 TRBV segments were more frequent than in controls, with TRBV5-6, TRBV5-1 and TRBV20-1 among them.

The sample was blood. Receptors originate from a girl aged 10 to 17 with multiple sclerosis.

This clonotype was seen ten or more times. V and J are TRBV29-1 and TRBJ1-2, with D unclear. The CDR3 is made up of 12 amino acids. V dropped 0 bases and J dropped 3 bases, with 5 bases sitting between them. Per the germline V gene, CDR1 is SQVTM and CDR2 is ANQGSEA. Written as DNA, the CDR3 is TGCAGCGTTGAAGAGGTCGACTATGGCTACACCTTC. Translating it yields CSVEEVDYGYTF.

This clonotype was counted between two and nine times. V is TRBV6-5 and J is TRBJ2-7; the D gene is possibly TRBD2 (6 bases). In germline, CDR1 is MNHEY, CDR2 SVGAGI. Trimming cost V 5 bases and J 4 bases, with 18 bases left between them. This CDR3 has 15 residues. The CDR3 nucleotides read TGTGCCAGCAGTACCTCCGGGCGGGGCAGTTACGAGCAGTACTTC. Translated: CASSTSGRGSYEQYF.

The sample holds a few counts of this clonotype. The V gene is TRBV20-1, the J gene TRBJ2-7; TRBD1 agrees at 8 bases. V shed 3 bases and J 6 bases; nucleotides not matched to a gene: 10. The CDR3 spans 14 residues. CDR1 and CDR2 from the germline V gene are DFQATT and SNEGSKA (reference sequence). The CDR3 DNA reads as TGCAGTGCTAGCTCTAGGGGGACAGGCGGCGAGCAGTACTTC. Protein sequence: CSASSRGTGGEQYF.

The chain has TRBV5-1 and TRBJ1-4; TRBD1 might be the D (5 bases). CDR3 length equals 16 residues. V shed 4 bases and J shed 7 bases, with 20 bases lying between them. Germline V gene data show CDR1 as SGHRS and CDR2 as YFSETQ. CDR3 sequence: CASSLEGRAHGEKLFF. The CDR3 DNA reads TGCGCCAGCAGCCTGGAGGGCAGGGCACACGGTGAAAAACTGTTTTTT.

The chain employs TRBV2 and TRBJ1-5; D unresolved. CDR3 length: 15 residues. Germline CDR1 is SNHLY and CDR2 is FYNNEI. Trimming stripped 4 bases from V and 1 base from J, with 11 bases between. The CDR3 DNA reads TGTGCCAGCAGTGTATCTTGGCGGAGCAATCAGCCCCAGCATTTT. This codes for CASSVSWRSNQPQHF.

The J gene is TRBJ1-1, the V gene TRBV11-2; D is possibly TRBD1 (5 bases). Looked up from germline, CDR1 is SGHAT and CDR2 is FQNNGV. The CDR3 length is 15 residues. The V and J ends lost 5 bases and 5 bases respectively, with 18 bases between them. The CDR3, as DNA: TGTGCCAGCAGCCCCCTCAGAGGGGTAGGGACTGAAGCTTTCTTT. Its protein product is CASSPLRGVGTEAFF.

The chain has TRBV27 and TRBJ2-7; tentative D call: TRBD2 (6 bases). The J call is in doubt because the DNA end fits TRBJ2-4 better. This CDR3 is built from 14 residues. The germline CDR1 and CDR2 sequences are MNHEY and SMNVEV (reference sequence). Written as DNA, the CDR3 is TGTGCCAGCAGTTTGATGGGGGGCAAAAACATTCAGTACTTC. Its protein is CASSLMGGKNIQYF.

This clonotype was seen a few times. This chain joins TRBV7-2 and TRBJ2-1; D is unclear. V dropped 5 bases and J dropped 7 bases, with 15 bases sitting between them. Germline-derived CDR1 and CDR2 are SGHTA and FQGNSA. The CDR3 spans 14 residues. The CDR3 spells CASSIDWTSNEQFF. The CDR3 DNA follows: TGTGCCAGCAGCATAGACTGGACCTCAAATGAGCAGTTCTTC.

V usage is TRBV12-3 or TRBV12-4 and J usage is TRBJ1-5; D possibly corresponds to TRBD1 (6 bases). The CDR3 has 15 residues. V lost 9 bases and J lost 7, with 22 bases in between. CDR3 nucleotides: TGTGCCAGAAGTCTTAGCGCGGGGGCAGGCCAGCCCCAGCATTTT. This sequence encodes CARSLSAGAGQPQHF.

This clonotype showed up just a few times. The chain combines TRBV6-6 with TRBJ1-2; D is perhaps TRBD1 (5 bases). This CDR3 contains 12 residues. Germline lookup yields CDR1 MNHNY and CDR2 SVGAGI (reference sequence). Trimming stripped 0 bases from V and 9 bases from J, with 8 bases between. The CDR3 protein is CASSYSRQRYTF. The DNA for the CDR3 is TGTGCCAGCAGTTACTCGAGACAGCGCTACACCTTC.